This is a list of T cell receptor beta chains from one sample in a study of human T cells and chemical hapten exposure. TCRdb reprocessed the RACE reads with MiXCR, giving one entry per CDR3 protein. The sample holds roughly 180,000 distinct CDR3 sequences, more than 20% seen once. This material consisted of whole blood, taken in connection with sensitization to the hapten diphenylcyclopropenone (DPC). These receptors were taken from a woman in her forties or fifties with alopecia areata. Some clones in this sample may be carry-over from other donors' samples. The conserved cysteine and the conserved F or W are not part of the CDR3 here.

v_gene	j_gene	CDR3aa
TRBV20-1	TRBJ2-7	SALPGQGVVEQY
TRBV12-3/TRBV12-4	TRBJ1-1	ASTTQGGNTEAF
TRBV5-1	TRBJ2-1	ASSLAGNNAPNEQF
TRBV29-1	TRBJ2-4	SVVGWGDIQY
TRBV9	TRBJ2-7	ASSVGANTIYEQY
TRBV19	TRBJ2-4	ASSKPGRGHGLNIQY
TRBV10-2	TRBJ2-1	ASSEDGALWDEQF
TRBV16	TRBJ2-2	ASSQSMGGGELF
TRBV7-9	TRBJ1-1	ASSFGREINAF
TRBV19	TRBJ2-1	ASSSQGATYNEQF
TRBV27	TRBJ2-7	ASSLGTGSYEQY
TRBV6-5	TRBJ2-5	ASSTLGQGRETQY